This T cell receptor (beta chain) was sequenced during a study of memory CD4+ T cells and cytomegalovirus serostatus. Authors' methods: After removing out-of-frame reads, over 2 million distinct TCRbeta sequences remained. Sequencing used immunoSEQ multiplex PCR; TCRdb keeps in-frame clones, though not all of them. V and J calls and clone size are as listed in that table; D and trimming were resolved from the DNA. This sample yields just under 65,000 clones, of which 77% are seen a single time; 0.88% belongs to the top ten. Single viable CD3+CD4+CD8-CD45RO+ cells were sorted as the memory CD4+ T cells. The V gene's germline CDR1 is MNHEY and CDR2 SVGAGI. The CDR3 contains 16 residues. Trimming removed 0 bases at V and 0 bases at J, with 9 bases between. This clone was counted once. This same CDR3 is encoded by further DNA sequences in the sample.

This receptor was obtained from an adult in good health and CMV-seronegative. V usage is TRBV6-5 and J usage is TRBJ1-3; D gene uncertain. Sequencing was done on a sample of memory CD4+ T cells from blood. The CDR3 DNA reads TGTGCCAGCAGTTACTCCAGCGGCTACTCTGGAAACACCATATATTTT. Protein sequence: CASSYSSGYSGNTIYF.